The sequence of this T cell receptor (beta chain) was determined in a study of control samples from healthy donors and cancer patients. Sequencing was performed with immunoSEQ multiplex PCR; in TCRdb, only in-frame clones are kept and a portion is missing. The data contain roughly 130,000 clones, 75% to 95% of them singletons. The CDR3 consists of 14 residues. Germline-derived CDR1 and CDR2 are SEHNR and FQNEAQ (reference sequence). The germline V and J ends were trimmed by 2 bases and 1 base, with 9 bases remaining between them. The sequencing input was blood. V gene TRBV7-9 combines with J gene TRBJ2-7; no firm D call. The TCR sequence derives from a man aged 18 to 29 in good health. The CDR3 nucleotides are TGTGCCAGCAGCTTAAGGACGGATTCCTACGAGCAGTACTTC. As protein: CASSLRTDSYEQYF.